Each of the 21 T cell receptor beta chains below was sequenced from the same sample in a study of blood T cell repertoires in COVID-19. Generated by immunoSEQ multiplex PCR, the TCRdb table keeps only in-frame clones and is missing some. This repertoire shows more than 95,000 clones, 84% found once; its top ten account for 26%. Sequencing was carried out using peripheral blood. These TCRs come from a man in his 60s with acute or convalescent COVID-19.

The V gene is TRBV6-5, the J gene TRBJ2-2; TRBD2 matches 11 bases. The CDR3 runs to 15 residues. Germline CDR1 is MNHEY and CDR2 is SVGAGI. J was trimmed by 5 bases and V by 6 bases; bases with no gene match: 5. CDR3 DNA: TGTGCCAGCAGGTTACTAGCGGGAGCAACCGGGGAGCTGTTTTTT. Translation gives CASRLLAGATGELFF.

V is TRBV4-2 and J is TRBJ2-7, with 8 bases identical to TRBD2. Germline V CDR1 and CDR2: LGHNA, YNFKEQ. This CDR3 is built from 13 residues. Germline trimming cut 4 bases from V and 2 bases from J; bases unmatched to any gene: 1. CDR3 region: CASSPSGPYEQYF. The CDR3 DNA follows: TGTGCCAGCAGCCCTAGCGGGCCCTACGAGCAGTACTTC.

For the CDR3, the DNA is TGCGCCAGTCACAGGGATCCACTGAACACTGAAGCTTTCTTT. This codes for CASHRDPLNTEAFF. The V and J genes are TRBV5-1 and TRBJ1-1, with a possible D match to TRBD1 (6 bases). The CDR3 totals 14 residues. Trimming took off 8 bases at V and 0 bases at J, with 14 bases between the two ends. Germline values: CDR1 SGHRS, CDR2 YFSETQ. Supplemented by reference TRBV5-1 and TRBJ1-1, the full variable domain reads KAGVTQTPRYLIKTRGQQVTLSCSPISGHRSVSWYQQTPGQGLQFLFEYFSETQRNKGNFPGRFSGRQFSNSRSEMNVSTLELGDSALYLCASHRDPLNTEAFFGQGTRLTVV.

This clone has just a few counts. The CDR3 loop reads CASSFRPNEQFF. For the CDR3, the DNA is TGTGCCAGCAGTTTCCGTCCGAATGAGCAGTTCTTC. J is TRBJ2-1 and V is TRBV12-3 or TRBV12-4; D gene uncertain. The ends were cut back, 3 bases at V and 7 bases at J, with 7 bases in the middle. CDR3 size: 12 residues.

The rearrangement joins TRBV5-5 to TRBJ2-7, with D possibly TRBD2 on 6 matching bases. The CDR3 totals 15 residues. Per germline, CDR1 SGHKS and CDR2 YYEKEE (reference sequence). Trimming removed 6 bases at V and 0 bases at J, with 16 bases between. CDR3 residues: CASTPSGETSYEQYF. The CDR3 DNA is TGTGCCAGCACCCCCTCGGGGGAGACCTCCTACGAGCAGTACTTC.

This clone has only one observation. The gene calls are TRBV30 and TRBJ1-5; D possibly corresponds to TRBD1 (6 bases). The CDR3 covers 15 residues. Germline CDR1 is GTSNPN and CDR2 is SVGIG (reference sequence). The V end lost 0 bases, the J end lost 4 bases, and 13 bases lay between the germline ends. The CDR3 here is CAWSVYGTLNQPQHF. The CDR3 DNA is TGTGCCTGGAGTGTATACGGGACACTGAATCAGCCCCAGCATTTT.

A single count supports this clone. CDR3 coding DNA: TGTGCCAGCTCACCACGGTCGCCAGGAGGTCCGAACACCGGGGAGCTGTTTTTT. It yields the protein CASSPRSPGGPNTGELFF. The chain uses TRBV18 and TRBJ2-2, with D possibly being TRBD2 (5 bases). Germline values: CDR1 KGHSH, CDR2 LQKENI. CDR3 length equals 18 residues. V lost 1 base to trimming and J lost 0 bases, with 15 bases between them.

This clone was observed once. The V and J genes are TRBV12-3 or TRBV12-4 and TRBJ2-1; weak D call: TRBD2 (5 bases). The V end lost 7 bases, the J end lost 5 bases, and 12 bases lay between the germline ends. The CDR3 is 13 residues long. CDR3 sequence reads: CASTVSGNNEQFF. Written as DNA, the CDR3 is TGTGCCAGCACCGTGAGCGGCAACAATGAGCAGTTCTTC.

The rearrangement joins TRBV7-9 to TRBJ2-3; no clear D. Germline CDR1 SEHNR, CDR2 FQNEAQ (reference sequence). The CDR3 runs 15 residues. Trimming left V 5 bases short and J 1 base short, with 13 bases between. The CDR3 DNA reads as TGTGCCAGCAGCCCCCGCGGTCTTGGCACAGATACGCAGTATTTT. Its protein product is CASSPRGLGTDTQYF.

This clone has just one count. J is TRBJ1-2 and V is TRBV5-6; D is undetermined. CDR3 length: 14 residues. Between the trimmed V and J ends, which lost 3 bases and 1 base, there was a span of 10 bases. In germline, CDR1 is SGHDT, CDR2 YYEEEE. CDR3: CASSYSGINYGYTF. Written as DNA, the CDR3 is TGTGCCAGCAGCTACTCCGGGATTAACTATGGCTACACCTTC.

This rearrangement joins TRBV28 to TRBJ1-4; D uncertain. V lost 3 bases, J lost 8 bases, and 16 bases lay in between. Germline assignment: CDR1 MDHEN and CDR2 SYDVKM. The length of the CDR3 is 15 residues. CDR3 sequence (DNA): TGTGCCAGCAGTTTGGGTATCATCGGCGGCGAAAAACTGTTTTTT. Translated, it gives CASSLGIIGGEKLFF.

On this clone: Other DNA variants within this sample encode the same CDR3. The rearrangement uses TRBV6-1 and TRBJ2-1; possible D gene TRBD1, 5 bases. Trimming removed 0 bases from V and 0 bases from J, with 6 bases in between. Germline values: CDR1 MNHNS, CDR2 SASEGT. This CDR3 is 15 amino acids long. The CDR3 DNA is TGTGCCAGCAGTGAAGCGACAGTCTCCTACAATGAGCAGTTCTTC. It translates to CASSEATVSYNEQFF.

The V gene is TRBV5-1, the J gene TRBJ2-2; D is ambiguous. Trimming shortened V by 7 bases and J by 1 base, and 14 bases separated the two germline ends. This CDR3 comprises 15 residues. From germline, CDR1 is SGHRS and CDR2 YFSETQ. CDR3 sequence: CASGRVYQNTGELFF. CDR3 bases: TGCGCCAGCGGTCGAGTTTATCAGAACACCGGGGAGCTGTTTTTT. Filled out from reference TRBV5-1 and TRBJ2-2, the complete variable domain reads KAGVTQTPRYLIKTRGQQVTLSCSPISGHRSVSWYQQTPGQGLQFLFEYFSETQRNKGNFPGRFSGRQFSNSRSEMNVSTLELGDSALYLCASGRVYQNTGELFFGEGSRLTVL.

The chain is built from TRBV6-1 and TRBJ2-7; 7 nucleotides align to TRBD2. CDR1 and CDR2 from the germline V gene are MNHNS and SASEGT. The CDR3 contains 15 residues. Trimming cost V 0 bases and J 0 bases; bases outside gene matches: 2. For the CDR3, the DNA is TGTGCCAGCAGTGAAGCGGTAGCGGGCTCCTACGAGCAGTACTTC. Amino acid sequence: CASSEAVAGSYEQYF.

V and J are TRBV2 and TRBJ2-5; 12 bases match TRBD2. CDR3 length equals 15 residues. Germline CDR1 SNHLY, CDR2 FYNNEI. The V and J ends lost 6 bases and 4 bases, in that order; junction bases with no gene match: 6. CDR3 DNA sequence: TGTGCCAGCAGCCTACTAGCGGGAGGAGGAGAGACCCAGTACTTC. Its translation: CASSLLAGGGETQYF.

The chain couples TRBV28 to TRBJ2-2, with 8 bases lining up with TRBD2. Looked up from germline, CDR1 is MDHEN and CDR2 is SYDVKM. This CDR3 has 15 amino acids. The junction had 1 base not matched to a gene; V was cut back by 3 bases and J by 1 base. This CDR3 reads CASSFSGVNTGELFF. CDR3 DNA: TGTGCCAGCAGTTTTAGCGGGGTGAACACCGGGGAGCTGTTTTTT.

The J gene is TRBJ2-7, the V gene TRBV2, with D possibly matching TRBD1 (6 bases). CDR1 and CDR2 (germline): SNHLY, FYNNEI. The V end was cut by 7 bases, the J end by 7 bases, with 23 bases between. This CDR3 is built from 15 residues. The CDR3 DNA reads TGTGCCAGCACTACCGCCCGGACAGTCCCACGGGAGCAGTACGTC. Residues: CASTTARTVPREQYV.

This CDR3 is CSVQPGSSDYGYTF. The CDR3 bases are TGCAGCGTCCAACCCGGGTCTTCTGACTATGGCTACACCTTC. This rearrangement joins TRBV29-1 to TRBJ1-2; D gene uncertain. The CDR3 sequence is 14 residues long. Deletions cut 6 bases from V and 3 bases from J, with 17 bases between. In germline, CDR1 is SQVTM, CDR2 ANQGSEA. The full variable domain, with the rest looked up from reference TRBV29-1 and TRBJ1-2, is SAVISQKPSRDICQRGTSLTIQCQVDSQVTMMFWYRQQPGQSLTLIATANQGSEATYESGFVIDKFPISRPNLTFSTLTVSNMSPEDSSIYLCSVQPGSSDYGYTFGSGTRLTVV.

J is TRBJ2-3 and V is TRBV5-1, with a tentative D call TRBD1 (5 bases). The V end lost 1 base, the J end lost 2 bases, and 11 bases lay between the germline ends. CDR1 SGHRS and CDR2 YFSETQ come from the germline V gene. The length of the CDR3 is 15 residues. As DNA, the CDR3 is TGCGCCAGCAGCTTGAGGGGCAGGGACACAGATACGCAGTATTTT. This encodes CASSLRGRDTDTQYF.

The J gene is TRBJ2-5, the V gene TRBV6-5, with TRBD1 as a possible D gene (6 bases). CDR3 length: 12 amino acids. CDR1 MNHEY and CDR2 SVGAGI come from the germline V gene. V was pared by 7 bases and J by 4 bases, with 10 bases between. The CDR3 here is CASTGQLETQYF. For the CDR3, the DNA is TGTGCCAGCACCGGACAGCTAGAGACCCAGTACTTC.

This chain connects TRBV11-1 to TRBJ1-2; the D gene is possibly TRBD1 (6 bases). Germline V CDR1 and CDR2: SGHAT, FQDESV (reference sequence). The V end was cut by 2 bases, the J end by 7 bases, with 17 bases between. The CDR3 has 15 amino acids. The DNA for the CDR3 is TGTGCCAGCAGCTTATCCGGGGGGCGCTTCGGTGGCTACACCTTC. Translation: CASSLSGGRFGGYTF.